Reported below is one TCR beta chain. Participants reported their clinical history, and cohort assignment relied on those reports. The record originates from a study of blood T cell repertoires in COVID-19. Overall study: COVID-19 samples collected from the United States, Italy and Spain covered acute and convalescent phases.

Repertoires were generated with immunoSEQ multiplex PCR, while TCRdb's copy carries only in-frame clones and drops some. The profile covers 150,000 to 200,000 clones, with over 70% appearing a single time and roughly 5% taken by the ten largest. The CDR3 has 15 amino acids. Per germline, CDR1 SGHTA and CDR2 FQGNSA. V trimming: 5 bases; J trimming: 4 bases; junction bases outside the gene matches: 4. This chain links TRBV7-2 with TRBJ2-5; 13 bases fit TRBD2. Sequencing was carried out using PBMCs or T cells enriched from blood (not recorded which). This TCR was sampled from a man between 65 and 85 years old who had been exposed to COVID-19. The DNA for the CDR3 is TGTGCCAGCAGCGATAGGACTAGCGGGAGAGAGACCCAGTACTTC. Translation gives CASSDRTSGRETQYF.